The 22 T cell receptor beta chains below were found in one sample sequenced in a study of beta chain features in type 1 diabetes. Whole-study results and caveats: Moderate yet significant TCRB CDR3 shortening was seen in Type 1 diabetes patients in all four CD4+ subsets.

The sequenced template was cDNA made from the entire isolated RNA. The method was immunoSEQ multiplex PCR; TCRdb's version includes in-frame clones alone and lacks a portion of them. The table lists a few hundred thousand clones, about 14% of them singletons, with 0.015% in the top ten. These receptors lack a known antigen. Sequencing was done on a sample of naive CD4+ T cells from blood. These receptors were obtained from a woman between 18 and 29 years old with type 1 diabetes.

Written as DNA, the CDR3 is TGTGCCAGCAGCGTAGGGGGCACAGGGGTTGGAGGCCAAGAGACCCAGTACTTC. Encoded protein: CASSVGGTGVGGQETQYF. The chain has TRBV9 and TRBJ2-5; 7 nucleotides line up with TRBD1. The germline gives CDR1 SGDLS, CDR2 YYNGEE. V was pared by 0 bases and J by 1 base, with 12 bases of the junction left unmatched. The CDR3 loop spans 18 amino acids.

Concerning this clone: The sample contains more than one DNA sequence encoding this CDR3. V gene TRBV5-1 combines with J gene TRBJ2-5; 10 nucleotides match TRBD2. The germline V gene encodes CDR1 SGHRS and CDR2 YFSETQ. This CDR3 region has 14 residues. V lost 3 bases, J lost 3 bases, and 2 bases stayed unmatched. The CDR3 DNA reads TGCGCCAGCAGCTACCTAGCGGGAGAAGAGACCCAGTACTTC. Its protein is CASSYLAGEETQYF.

The table lists this clone with a few counts. V usage is TRBV19 and J usage is TRBJ2-2; 8 bases line up with TRBD1. Per germline, CDR1 LNHDA and CDR2 SQIVND (reference sequence). Trimming at V came to 6 bases and at J to 3 bases, leaving 6 bases not matched to a gene. The CDR3 has 15 amino acids. The CDR3, as DNA: TGTGCCAGTAGGGCAGGGGGCGCGGACACCGGGGAGCTGTTTTTT. Its protein is CASRAGGADTGELFF.

The rearrangement joins TRBV6-5 to TRBJ2-1; 12 bases agree with TRBD2. This CDR3 region has 16 residues. Germline trimming cut 2 bases from V and 4 bases from J; bases unmatched to any gene: 3. Germline V gene sequence: CDR1 MNHEY, CDR2 SVGAGI. CDR3 coding DNA: TGTGCCAGCAGTTACCAAACTAGCGGGGGGTACAATGAGCAGTTCTTC. This sequence encodes CASSYQTSGGYNEQFF.

This clone was found a few times. The chain carries TRBV7-2 and TRBJ2-7; 8 nucleotides align to TRBD2. V shed 5 bases and J 7 bases; nucleotides not matched to a gene: 13. CDR1 and CDR2 from the germline V gene are SGHTA and FQGNSA. The CDR3 consists of 15 residues. The CDR3 coding sequence is TGTGCCAGCAGCCCCCAGCGGGAGAGCCTCCCGGAGCAGTACTTC. Translated, it gives CASSPQRESLPEQYF.

This clone has more than one count but fewer than ten. V usage is TRBV6-6 and J usage is TRBJ2-7; TRBD1 aligns across 7 bases. The ends lost 6 bases at V and 6 bases at J; junction bases unmatched: 8. Germline CDR1 is MNHNY and CDR2 is SVGAGI (reference sequence). CDR3 length: 13 residues. This CDR3 is CASRPTGDGEQYV. CDR3 DNA sequence: TGTGCCAGCAGACCTACAGGGGATGGCGAGCAGTACGTC.

Only a few counts were recorded for this clone. J is TRBJ1-4 and V is TRBV30; the D is unclear. This CDR3 contains 11 residues. V lost 3 bases, J lost 15 bases, and 14 bases lay in between. Germline CDR1 reads GTSNPN; CDR2 reads SVGIG (reference sequence). CDR3 in amino acids: CAWRGRSGMFF. The CDR3 DNA is TGTGCCTGGAGAGGAAGGTCGGGGATGTTTTTT. The entire variable domain, with the rest obtained from reference TRBV30 and TRBJ1-4, is as follows: SQTIHQWPATLVQPVGSPLSLECTVEGTSNPNLYWYRQAAGRGLQLLFYSVGIGQISSEVPQNLSASRPQDRQFILSSKKLLLSDSGFYLCAWRGRSGMFFGSGTQLSVL.

Turning to this clone: Other DNA sequences in the same sample also yield this CDR3. The chain joins TRBV7-3 to TRBJ2-1; 11 nucleotides line up with TRBD2. This CDR3 is built from 14 residues. Germline-derived CDR1 and CDR2 are SGHTA and FQGTGA. V lost 5 bases and J lost 8; bases outside the gene matches: 5. The CDR3 DNA sequence: TGTGCCAGCAGCCCCGGGACTAGCGGTGATGAGCAGTTCTTC. This sequence encodes CASSPGTSGDEQFF.

This clone was detected only once. The chain uses TRBV30 and TRBJ2-3, with TRBD2 identical over 7 bases. The CDR3 length is 14 residues. Germline CDR1 is GTSNPN and CDR2 is SVGIG (reference sequence). J gave up 4 bases and V 0 bases, and 4 bases lay outside the gene matches. The CDR3 protein is CAWSVTGGPDTQYF. The CDR3 nucleotides read TGTGCCTGGAGTGTAACGGGAGGCCCAGATACGCAGTATTTT. Combining the CDR3 with reference TRBV30 and TRBJ2-3 gives the whole variable domain SQTIHQWPATLVQPVGSPLSLECTVEGTSNPNLYWYRQAAGRGLQLLFYSVGIGQISSEVPQNLSASRPQDRQFILSSKKLLLSDSGFYLCAWSVTGGPDTQYFGPGTRLTVL.

This clone was counted between two and nine times. This chain uses TRBV11-2 with TRBJ1-4, with D unresolved. Looked up from germline, CDR1 is SGHAT and CDR2 is FQNNGV. The CDR3 contains 16 residues. V lost 5 bases and J 5 bases, leaving 18 bases between the germline ends. Here the CDR3 DNA reads TGTGCCAGCAGCCCGACCCCAACAGAACGCAATGAAAAACTGTTTTTT. Residues: CASSPTPTERNEKLFF.

This clone came up a few times. This chain connects TRBV18 to TRBJ2-2; 9 nucleotides agree with TRBD1. J lost 1 base, V lost 1 base, and 1 base had no gene match. The CDR3 is 16 residues long. CDR1 and CDR2 (germline): KGHSH, LQKENI. The CDR3 here is CASSPRTGVNTGELFF. CDR3 sequence (DNA): TGTGCCAGCTCACCACGGACAGGGGTGAACACCGGGGAGCTGTTTTTT.

The chain employs TRBV28 and TRBJ2-7; 9 nucleotides align to TRBD1. The CDR3 sequence is 15 residues long. The junction had 7 bases not matched to a gene; V was cut back by 7 bases and J by 0 bases. CDR1 and CDR2 (germline): MDHEN, SYDVKM. CDR3 nucleotide sequence: TGTGCCAGCAATGAACCGGGACAGGGCTCCTACGAGCAGTACTTC. Its protein product is CASNEPGQGSYEQYF.

This clone was found a few times. The gene calls are TRBV18 and TRBJ1-4, with TRBD1 matching 9 bases. V was pared by 4 bases and J by 8 bases, with 5 bases of the junction left unmatched. This CDR3 comprises 14 residues. Germline values: CDR1 KGHSH, CDR2 LQKENI. CDR3 sequence (DNA): TGTGCCAGCTCACACAAACAGGGGGCGGAAAAACTGTTTTTT. This sequence encodes CASSHKQGAEKLFF.

The table lists this clone with a few counts. J is TRBJ2-1 and V is TRBV7-2; 12 bases map to TRBD2. V was pared by 5 bases and J by 4 bases, with 15 bases of the junction left unmatched. Germline loops: CDR1 SGHTA, CDR2 FQGNSA. The CDR3 runs to 19 residues. CDR3 protein: CASSTRGGGLAGRYNEQFF. The CDR3 DNA is TGTGCCAGCAGCACTAGGGGGGGCGGACTAGCGGGAAGGTACAATGAGCAGTTCTTC.

The chain carries TRBV7-9 and TRBJ2-1; 9 nucleotides align to TRBD2. Losses at the gene ends were 1 base for V and 6 bases for J; bases not matched to a gene: 7. The CDR3 is 16 amino acids. Germline CDR1 and CDR2: SEHNR and FQNEAQ (reference sequence). CDR3 bases: TGTGCCAGCAGCTTAGTTCCTAGCGGGAAGTTCAATGAGCAGTTCTTC. It codes for CASSLVPSGKFNEQFF. Complete variable domain (other parts from reference TRBV7-9 and TRBJ2-1): DTGVSQNPRHKITKRGQNVTFRCDPISEHNRLYWYRQTLGQGPEFLTYFQNEAQLEKSRLLSDRFSAERPKGSFSTLEIQRTEQGDSAMYLCASSLVPSGKFNEQFFGPGTRLTVL.

This clone was observed a few times. This chain uses TRBV2 with TRBJ2-7; 8 bases are a match to TRBD1. Germline V lookup: CDR1 SNHLY, CDR2 FYNNEI. CDR3 length: 13 amino acids. V lost 4 bases and J lost 8; bases outside the gene matches: 7. Here the CDR3 DNA reads TGTGCCAGCAGTGCGGAACAGGGGGATAAGCAGTACTTC. Translated, it gives CASSAEQGDKQYF.

This clone was observed a handful of times. This chain uses TRBV5-5 with TRBJ2-5, with D maybe TRBD1 (6 bases). Germline V lookup: CDR1 SGHKS, CDR2 YYEKEE (reference sequence). Trimming removed 4 bases from V and 2 bases from J, with 9 bases in between. This CDR3 spans 13 amino acids. CDR3 nucleotides: TGTGCCAGCAGCGCCAGGGGACAAGAGACCCAGTACTTC. Translated, it gives CASSARGQETQYF.

CDR3 in amino acids: CASSLVSGGDQPQHF. CDR3 nucleotides: TGTGCCAGCAGCTTAGTCTCGGGGGGCGATCAGCCCCAGCATTTT. This chain uses TRBV7-2 with TRBJ1-5, with D possibly matching TRBD1 (6 bases). CDR3 size: 15 residues. Trimming left V 1 base short and J 5 bases short, with 12 bases between. Germline lookup yields CDR1 SGHTA and CDR2 FQGNSA.

This clone was detected only a few times. The V and J genes are TRBV5-1 and TRBJ1-1; D is ambiguous. The V gene's germline CDR1 is SGHRS and CDR2 YFSETQ. Trimming took 0 bases from V and 11 from J, leaving 8 bases between them. The CDR3 spans 11 residues. The CDR3 region has the DNA TGCGCCAGCAGCTTGGAGGGAGGTGCTTTCTTT. Its protein product is CASSLEGGAFF.

This clone was counted between two and nine times. The V gene is TRBV7-2, the J gene TRBJ2-5, with 8 bases aligning to TRBD2. CDR1 is SGHTA, CDR2 FQGNSA, per germline. With V trimmed by 4 bases and J by 4 bases, 11 bases remained unmatched. This CDR3 comprises 16 residues. The CDR3 reads CASSSLRAGVRETQYF. The CDR3 nucleotides read TGTGCCAGCAGCTCGCTCAGAGCGGGAGTACGAGAGACCCAGTACTTC.

This clone has just a few counts. The rearrangement joins TRBV28 to TRBJ1-2; weak D call: TRBD1 (5 bases). The CDR3 runs to 10 residues. V dropped 5 bases and J dropped 10 bases, with 8 bases sitting between them. Germline V CDR1 and CDR2: MDHEN, SYDVKM. In DNA form, the CDR3 reads TGTGCCAGCAGTGGAGGGGACTACACCTTC. Residues: CASSGGDYTF.

There are a few counts of this clone. This chain connects TRBV29-1 to TRBJ2-1, with a possible D match to TRBD1 (5 bases). Germline V gene sequence: CDR1 SQVTM, CDR2 ANQGSEA. The CDR3 consists of 13 residues. V was shortened by 3 bases and J by 5 bases, with 11 bases between the two germline ends. CDR3 residues: CSVDGASNNEQFF. In DNA, the CDR3 is TGCAGCGTTGATGGGGCCTCAAACAATGAGCAGTTCTTC.